The present TCR beta chain was sequenced within a study of blood T cell repertoires in COVID-19 (dated by TCRdb to about 2020). Study-level background: Samples from collaborators originated in the United States, Italy and Spain and spanned both the acute and convalescent phases of COVID-19. HLA class I and class II types, where available, came from metadata supplied by the sample provider rather than from assay-based typing. Subjects who had been exposed to COVID-19, were actively infected with it, or had recovered from it provided the deeply sampled blood TCRbeta repertoires that made up the dataset. The samples were drawn from the first 160 participants of the ongoing ImmuneRACE study and from 1,200 or so subjects provided by 6 global collaborators. The repertoires were released in a freely available public database meant as a resource for research on the immune response to SARS-CoV-2. Sample metadata almost always included a de-identified subject ID, COVID-19 status, age in years and sex. The material from the prospective study consisted of cDNA or gDNA derived from T cells, B-cell-depleted T cells, or PBMCs.

Findings and caveats that apply to the study as a whole: Clinical and demographic metadata were provided uncurated, with the amount varying by source and participant.

Each collaborating institution followed its own protocols to collect whole blood in K2EDTA tubes. For TCRbeta analysis, collaborators shipped samples as frozen whole blood, isolated PBMCs, or DNA extracted from either of those sample types. There are 16 amino acids in the CDR3, from cysteine to phenylalanine inclusive. CDR3 DNA only is kept here, 48 bases in frame from base 1. Trimming at the junction amounts to 0 bases on V and 3 bases on J, and the germline ends lie 12 bases apart. Looking up the germline V gene yields CDR1 LGHNA and CDR2 YSLEER. A word on this clone: Its antigen remains unidentified. It has no much larger one-base neighbor in the sample; base qualities were not kept.

The immunoSEQ Assay, a bias-controlled multiplex PCR, was used to amplify TCRbeta CDR3 regions from genomic DNA. The paper's processing steps were these. The number of nucleated cells in each sample was estimated by amplification of reference gene primers within the assay. To quantify the absolute abundance of each unique TCRbeta CDR3 rearrangement, sequence reads were collapsed and filtered. Productive Simpson clonality was computed per sample as the square root of Simpson's diversity index over productive rearrangements. As stored in TCRdb, this immuneACCESS dataset retains in-frame rearrangements with V and J assigned. A fraction of the clones does not appear; measured against another copy, unresolved V genes explain less than half of the discrepancy, and the remainder lacks a known reason. For V, J and clone size, that table is used; D and trimming come from the DNA. The sample table shows 100,000 to 130,000 clones, and about 91% are seen once. Of the sample, 6.5% to 7% falls within the top ten clones.

The rearrangement joined TRBV4-3 to TRBJ1-5; a tentative D match to TRBD1 spans 5 bases. Sequenced sample: peripheral blood. The clonotype originates from a man aged 50-60 years with active or convalescent COVID-19. CDR3 loop: CASSQEGGGNNQPQHF. Here is the DNA: TGCGCCAGCAGCCAAGAGGGTGGGGGGAACAATCAGCCCCAGCATTTT.